This T cell receptor beta chain was sequenced for a study of CD8 T cells in Susac syndrome. The CDR3 loop spans 15 amino acids. From germline, CDR1 is SGHTA and CDR2 FQGTGA. With V trimmed by 6 bases and J by 6 bases, 11 bases remained unmatched. Overall study findings and caveats: As the study acknowledged, the number of individuals in its TCR sequencing and HLA analysis was relatively small.

Remarks on this clonotype: Its specificity is not known.

Controls were healthy donors chosen to match patients in age and sex. The RNA input was 0.5 to 1 ug, and it was reverse transcribed with random hexamers. Each CDR3 protein is one row after TCRdb ran MiXCR on the immunoSEQ multiplex PCR reads. Seen here are under 200,000 distinct CDR3 sequences, 95% observed once, and the top ten hold about 0.1%. This sequence originates from a human donor in good health. The sample was CD4+ T cells from PBMCs. The chain carries TRBV7-3 and TRBJ2-1; 7 positions agree with TRBD2. CDR3 residues: CASSPGRGDPNEQFF. CDR3 DNA sequence: TGTGCCAGCAGTCCGGGTCGGGGGGATCCCAATGAGCAGTTCTTC.